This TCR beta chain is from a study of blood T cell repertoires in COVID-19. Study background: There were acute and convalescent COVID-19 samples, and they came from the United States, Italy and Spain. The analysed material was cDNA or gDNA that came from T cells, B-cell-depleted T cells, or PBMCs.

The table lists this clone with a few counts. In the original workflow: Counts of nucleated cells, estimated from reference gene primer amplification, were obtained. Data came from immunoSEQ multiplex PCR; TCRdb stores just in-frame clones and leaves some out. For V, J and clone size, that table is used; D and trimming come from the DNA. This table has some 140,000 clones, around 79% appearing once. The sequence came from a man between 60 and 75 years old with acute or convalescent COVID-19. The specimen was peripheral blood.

CDR3 DNA sequence: TGTGCCAGTAGTATAGCAGGAGGGGGCGAGGACACTGAAGCTTTCTTT. Its translation is CASSIAGGGEDTEAFF. The chain uses TRBV19 and TRBJ1-1; TRBD1 matches at 7 bases. This CDR3 has 16 residues. V lost 1 base, J lost 3 bases, and 8 bases stayed unmatched. Germline-derived CDR1 and CDR2 are LNHDA and SQIVND (reference sequence). The variable domain in full, with the rest retrieved from reference TRBV19 and TRBJ1-1, is DGGITQSPKYLFRKEGQNVTLSCEQNLNHDAMYWYRQDPGQGLRLIYYSQIVNDFQKGDIAEGYSVSREKKESFPLTVTSAQKNPTAFYLCASSIAGGGEDTEAFFGQGTRLTVV.